The clone carrying this TCR beta chain was seen only once. The repertoire was sequenced with immunoSEQ multiplex PCR; TCRdb's copy has only in-frame clones and lacks some. This repertoire shows over 250,000 clones, roughly 85% found once; its top ten account for approximately 5%. This sample is part of a study of blood T cell repertoires in COVID-19. V was pared by 5 bases and J by 5 bases, with 13 bases of the junction left unmatched. The CDR3 is 17 residues long. The germline V gene encodes CDR1 SEHNR and CDR2 FQNEAQ (reference sequence). V usage is TRBV7-9 and J usage is TRBJ2-2, with 8 bases matching TRBD2. The sequenced material came from peripheral blood. This sequence was found in a man in his fifties or sixties with active or convalescent COVID-19. The CDR3: CASSPGLAGAGTGELFF. Here the CDR3 DNA reads TGTGCCAGCAGCCCAGGACTAGCCGGCGCGGGGACCGGGGAGCTGTTTTTT.